One and the same sample provided the 10 T cell receptor beta chains below, sequenced in a study of metastatic and nonmetastatic thyroid tumors (dated by TCRdb to about 2020). No patient had received any treatment before thyroid surgery. Libraries were constructed by PCR. Sequencing was performed on an Illumina HiSeq 4000. TCRdb passed the public sequencing reads through fastp at Q25 and MiXCR, retaining productive beta sequences. The sample table shows about 85,000 clones, and approximately 9% are seen once. The biggest ten clones account for 8.8% of the sample. Sequencing was done on a sample of blood. The receptors were gathered from a female donor with papillary thyroid cancer or a benign thyroid nodule (not recorded which). Some clones in this sample may be carry-over from other donors' samples.

This clone showed up just a few times. This chain joins TRBV20-1 and TRBJ1-2; 7 bases line up with TRBD1. The CDR3 is 12 amino acids. Germline V gene sequence: CDR1 DFQATT, CDR2 SNEGSKA (reference sequence). V was pared by 2 bases and J by 4 bases, with 1 base of the junction left unmatched. CDR3 loop: CSARSGGYGYTF. The DNA of the CDR3 is TGCAGTGCTAGATCAGGGGGCTATGGCTACACCTTC.

The V gene is TRBV4-2, the J gene TRBJ2-5; tentatively, D is TRBD2 (7 bases). CDR3 length equals 18 residues. From germline, CDR1 is LGHNA and CDR2 YNFKEQ. Between the trimmed V and J ends, which lost 1 base and 5 bases, there was a span of 23 bases. The CDR3, as DNA: TGTGCCAGCAGCCAAGCGACTAACAGGGAGGGAGGTGAGGAGACCCAGTACTTC. It encodes CASSQATNREGGEETQYF.

There are many counts of this clone. J is TRBJ2-3 and V is TRBV2; no firm D call. With 2 bases removed from V and 1 base from J, the gap between germline ends came to 7 bases. CDR1 SNHLY and CDR2 FYNNEI come from the germline V gene. This CDR3 has 14 amino acids. CDR3 loop: CASSERVGTDTQYF. The CDR3 nucleotides are TGTGCCAGCAGTGAAAGAGTGGGCACAGATACGCAGTATTTT.

This clone was seen only a few times. The gene calls are TRBV20-1 and TRBJ1-6, with D tentatively TRBD1 (5 bases). Trimming shortened V by 3 bases and J by 19 bases, and 34 bases separated the two germline ends. The CDR3 has 17 residues. Germline-derived CDR1 and CDR2 are DFQATT and SNEGSKA (reference sequence). The DNA for the CDR3 is TGCAGTGCTAGTGGGTTCTCCAATCGGGACCGACACGGGCCTGTACACTTT. Encoded protein: CSASGFSNRDRHGPVHF.

The gene calls are TRBV5-1 and TRBJ2-1; a possible D gene is TRBD2 (5 bases). The CDR3 extends over 15 amino acids. V was cut by 0 bases and J by 4 bases, with 11 bases left in between. Germline V gene data show CDR1 as SGHRS and CDR2 as YFSETQ. The CDR3 is CASSLVGRLYNEQFF. The CDR3 nucleotides read TGCGCCAGCAGCTTGGTAGGGAGATTATACAATGAGCAGTTCTTC.

The sample holds many counts of this clone. Different DNA sequences within this sample yield the same CDR3. This sequence joins TRBV5-1 and TRBJ2-2; 7 bases fit TRBD1. Looked up from germline, CDR1 is SGHRS and CDR2 is YFSETQ. There are 14 residues in the CDR3. The J segment lost 2 bases and the V segment lost 5 bases, leaving 3 bases of the junction unmatched. For the CDR3, the DNA is TGCGCCAGCAGTCGGACAGGAAACACCGGGGAGCTGTTTTTT. The encoded protein is CASSRTGNTGELFF.

The chain couples TRBV20-1 to TRBJ2-7; no clear D gene. The CDR3 extends over 13 amino acids. Trimming removed 1 base at V and 3 bases at J, with 10 bases between. CDR1 is DFQATT and CDR2 is SNEGSKA in the germline V gene (reference sequence). CDR3 nucleotides: TGCAGTGCTAGAGGCATGTGGGACTACGAGCAGTACTTC. Translating it yields CSARGMWDYEQYF.

This clone showed up many times. V gene TRBV20-1 combines with J gene TRBJ1-5; 8 bases are a match to TRBD1. This CDR3 region has 16 residues. After removal of 1 base from V and 4 bases from J, the junction contained 9 bases not matched to a gene. The germline CDR1 and CDR2 sequences are DFQATT and SNEGSKA (reference sequence). The CDR3 sequence: CSARVSRQGWNQPQHF. The DNA for the CDR3 is TGCAGTGCTAGAGTAAGTCGACAGGGGTGGAATCAGCCCCAGCATTTT.

The table lists this clone with many counts. J is TRBJ1-1 and V is TRBV28; D remains ambiguous. This CDR3 has 14 residues. The V end was cut by 5 bases, the J end by 3 bases, with 13 bases between. Germline loops: CDR1 MDHEN, CDR2 SYDVKM. CDR3 region: CASSAGRWDTEAFF. CDR3 bases: TGTGCCAGCAGTGCTGGCAGATGGGACACTGAAGCTTTCTTT. Looking up the rest from reference TRBV28 and TRBJ1-1 gives the full variable domain: DVKVTQSSRYLVKRTGEKVFLECVQDMDHENMFWYRQDPGLGLRLIYFSYDVKMKEKGDIPEGYSVSREKKERFSLILESASTNQTSMYLCASSAGRWDTEAFFGQGTRLTVV.

Points on this clone: Possible read error: a much larger clone is one base away. This specimen includes other DNA sequences encoding the same CDR3. The V and J genes are TRBV18 and TRBJ2-3; TRBD2 is a possible D gene (6 bases). This CDR3 region has 13 residues. CDR1 and CDR2 from the germline V gene are KGHSH and LQKENI. The CDR3 reads CASSPEGTGTQYF. The CDR3 coding sequence is TGCGCCAGCTCACCGGAGGGCACGGGTACGCAGTATTTT.